These 17 T cell receptor beta chains came from one sample sequenced in a study of shared clonotypes between healthy human individuals. Some clones are missing from TCRdb's copy, which holds only in-frame ones; the method was immunoSEQ multiplex PCR. The table lists some 1,100,000 clones, 70% to 80% of them singletons. Source material: memory CD4+ T cells from PBMCs. The subset: CD45RA-negative fraction. The origin of the receptors is a young man in good health. Some clones in this sample may be carry-over from other donors' samples.

The V gene is TRBV18, the J gene TRBJ2-7; D may match TRBD1 or TRBD2 (7 bases each). Germline CDR1 is KGHSH and CDR2 is LQKENI. With 2 bases removed from V and 3 bases from J, the gap between germline ends came to 11 bases. CDR3 length: 14 residues. CDR3 in amino acids: CASSPSRGGYEQYF. CDR3 nucleotides: TGTGCCAGCTCACCAAGCAGGGGGGGCTACGAGCAGTACTTC.

J is TRBJ2-5 and V is TRBV11-3, with D hard to call. Germline CDR1 is SGHNT and CDR2 is YENEEA. Trimming left V 5 bases short and J 5 bases short, with 9 bases between. The CDR3 runs to 12 residues. CDR3 nucleotides: TGTGCCAGCAGCGGTGCCGGGGAGACCCAGTACTTC. It specifies CASSGAGETQYF.

This rearrangement joins TRBV9 to TRBJ2-5, with D perhaps matching TRBD1 (5 bases). CDR3 size: 14 residues. CDR1 is SGDLS, CDR2 YYNGEE, per germline. V lost 4 bases to trimming and J lost 8 bases, with 18 bases between them. CDR3 sequence: CASSTQGGQGTQYF. The CDR3 coding sequence is TGTGCCAGCAGCACCCAGGGTGGGCAAGGCACCCAGTACTTC.

The chain combines TRBV28 with TRBJ2-7, with D tentatively TRBD1 (6 bases). CDR1 and CDR2 (germline): MDHEN, SYDVKM. The CDR3 has 13 residues. V was pared by 6 bases and J by 3 bases, with 12 bases between. The CDR3 loop reads CASSPIRGYEQYF. The CDR3 nucleotides read TGTGCCAGCAGCCCAATCAGGGGCTACGAGCAGTACTTC.

This chain joins TRBV5-1 and TRBJ2-3; weak D call: TRBD1 (7 bases). Trimming stripped 3 bases from V and 6 bases from J, with 20 bases between. Germline CDR1 reads SGHRS; CDR2 reads YFSETQ. CDR3 size: 16 residues. The CDR3: CASSSGGPDGADTQYF. In nucleotides, the CDR3 is TGCGCCAGCAGCTCAGGGGGGCCCGACGGGGCTGATACGCAGTATTTT.

The chain carries TRBV4-3 and TRBJ1-1; the D gene is possibly TRBD1 (5 bases). CDR1 is LGHNA, CDR2 YSLEER, per germline. The CDR3 is 16 residues long. Deletions cut 0 bases from V and 7 bases from J, with 18 bases between. This CDR3 reads CASSQEPGRTGLEAFF. The CDR3 DNA reads TGCGCCAGCAGCCAAGAGCCAGGACGTACGGGGCTTGAAGCTTTCTTT.

This chain links TRBV7-2 with TRBJ2-5; D uncertain. The V gene's germline CDR1 is SGHTA and CDR2 FQGNSA. Between the trimmed V and J ends, which lost 6 bases and 7 bases, there was a span of 12 bases. The CDR3 covers 12 residues. The CDR3 DNA reads TGTGCCAGCAGACGGAACCGGACGACCCAGTACTTC. It yields the protein CASRRNRTTQYF.

CDR3 DNA: TGTGCCAGCAGCTTTGGGACAATTAGCACAGATACGCAGTATTTT. Protein sequence: CASSFGTISTDTQYF. This chain joins TRBV7-9 and TRBJ2-3, with D maybe TRBD1 (6 bases). CDR1 SEHNR and CDR2 FQNEAQ come from the germline V gene (reference sequence). The CDR3 contains 15 residues. V was trimmed by 3 bases and J by 0 bases, leaving 10 bases between them.

The chain has TRBV19 and TRBJ1-2; D is possibly TRBD1 (6 bases). CDR3 size: 13 residues. The germline V gene has CDR1 LNHDA and CDR2 SQIVND (reference sequence). V lost 5 bases to trimming and J lost 8 bases, with 15 bases between them. The CDR3 protein is CASSFQGSTGYTF. For the CDR3, the DNA is TGTGCCAGTAGTTTTCAGGGGTCAACGGGCTACACCTTC.

Regarding this clone: The sample holds other DNA sequences that translate to the same CDR3. The genes are TRBV18 and TRBJ1-1; D gene ambiguous. This CDR3 region has 14 residues. Germline V CDR1 and CDR2: KGHSH, LQKENI. Trimming pared 0 bases from V and 1 base from J, leaving 6 bases between. CDR3 nucleotide sequence: TGTGCCAGCTCACCACCCGGTGGGAACACTGAAGCTTTCTTT. Amino acid sequence: CASSPPGGNTEAFF.

The rearrangement links TRBV2 to TRBJ1-3; D may be TRBD1 (6 bases). The V and J ends lost 7 bases and 2 bases respectively, with 9 bases between them. From germline, CDR1 is SNHLY and CDR2 FYNNEI. This CDR3 has 13 residues. CDR3 nucleotides: TGTGCCAGCACCCGGGGGCCTGGAAACACCATATATTTT. This translates into CASTRGPGNTIYF.

The rearrangement joins TRBV6-5 to TRBJ1-2; D is possibly TRBD1 (5 bases). Trimming took 5 bases from V and 1 from J, leaving 11 bases between them. Germline values: CDR1 MNHEY, CDR2 SVGAGI. This CDR3 region has 14 residues. The CDR3 bases are TGTGCCAGCAGTCCAAAGACAGTTAACTATGGCTACACCTTC. Translated: CASSPKTVNYGYTF.

CDR3 in amino acids: CAAAPGTGNTGELFF. CDR3 DNA sequence: TGTGCCGCCGCGCCCGGGACAGGAAACACCGGGGAGCTGTTTTTT. The chain combines TRBV10-3 with TRBJ2-2, with TRBD1 matching over 8 bases. CDR3 length equals 15 residues. The J segment lost 2 bases and the V segment lost 11 bases, leaving 10 bases of the junction unmatched. CDR1 and CDR2 (germline): ENHRY, SYGVKD.

The chain couples TRBV6-6 to TRBJ1-2; 7 bases map to TRBD1. The CDR3 length is 14 residues. Trimming removed 6 bases from V and 4 bases from J; junction bases left unmatched: 8. CDR1 and CDR2 (germline): MNHNY, SVGAGI (reference sequence). The DNA for the CDR3 is TGTGCCAGCAGACCGAGACAGGGATTCTATGGCTACACCTTC. This codes for CASRPRQGFYGYTF.

The chain is built from TRBV6-1 and TRBJ1-2; D not certain. Trimming stripped 6 bases from V and 2 bases from J, with 10 bases between. Germline values: CDR1 MNHNS, CDR2 SASEGT. The CDR3 has 13 residues. CDR3 region: CASSDRFNYGYTF. DNA of the CDR3: TGTGCCAGCAGCGACCGTTTCAACTATGGCTACACCTTC.

V gene TRBV30 combines with J gene TRBJ1-2; 7 nucleotides align to TRBD1. CDR3 size: 13 residues. The trim removed 5 bases at V and 4 bases at J, leaving 7 bases unmatched. The V gene's germline CDR1 is GTSNPN and CDR2 SVGIG (reference sequence). CDR3 protein: CAWDPGTAYGYTF. For the CDR3, the DNA is TGTGCCTGGGACCCCGGGACAGCCTATGGCTACACCTTC.

This clone was observed once. The CDR3 region has the DNA TGTGCCAGTAGTGTAAACAGGAAGATGAACACTGAAGCTTTCTTT. This encodes CASSVNRKMNTEAFF. The rearrangement joins TRBV19 to TRBJ1-1; D perhaps matches TRBD1 (5 bases). Per the germline V gene, CDR1 is LNHDA and CDR2 is SQIVND (reference sequence). V lost 5 bases and J lost 0, with 13 bases in between. The CDR3 contains 15 residues.